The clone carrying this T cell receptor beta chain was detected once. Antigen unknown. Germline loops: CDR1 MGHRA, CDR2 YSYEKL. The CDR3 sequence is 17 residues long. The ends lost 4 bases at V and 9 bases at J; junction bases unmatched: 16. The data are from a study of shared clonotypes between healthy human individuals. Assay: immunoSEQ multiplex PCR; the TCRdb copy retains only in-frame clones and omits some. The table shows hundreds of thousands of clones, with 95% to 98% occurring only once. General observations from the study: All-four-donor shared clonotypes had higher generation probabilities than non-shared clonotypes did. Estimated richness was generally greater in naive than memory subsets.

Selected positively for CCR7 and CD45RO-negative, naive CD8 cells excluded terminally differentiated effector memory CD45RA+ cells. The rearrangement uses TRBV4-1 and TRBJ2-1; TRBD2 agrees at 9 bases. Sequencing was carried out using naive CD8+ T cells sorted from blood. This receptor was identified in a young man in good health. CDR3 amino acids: CASSPRVAGVMGGEQFF. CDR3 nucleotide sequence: TGCGCCAGCAGCCCGAGGGTAGCGGGAGTTATGGGGGGTGAGCAGTTCTTC.